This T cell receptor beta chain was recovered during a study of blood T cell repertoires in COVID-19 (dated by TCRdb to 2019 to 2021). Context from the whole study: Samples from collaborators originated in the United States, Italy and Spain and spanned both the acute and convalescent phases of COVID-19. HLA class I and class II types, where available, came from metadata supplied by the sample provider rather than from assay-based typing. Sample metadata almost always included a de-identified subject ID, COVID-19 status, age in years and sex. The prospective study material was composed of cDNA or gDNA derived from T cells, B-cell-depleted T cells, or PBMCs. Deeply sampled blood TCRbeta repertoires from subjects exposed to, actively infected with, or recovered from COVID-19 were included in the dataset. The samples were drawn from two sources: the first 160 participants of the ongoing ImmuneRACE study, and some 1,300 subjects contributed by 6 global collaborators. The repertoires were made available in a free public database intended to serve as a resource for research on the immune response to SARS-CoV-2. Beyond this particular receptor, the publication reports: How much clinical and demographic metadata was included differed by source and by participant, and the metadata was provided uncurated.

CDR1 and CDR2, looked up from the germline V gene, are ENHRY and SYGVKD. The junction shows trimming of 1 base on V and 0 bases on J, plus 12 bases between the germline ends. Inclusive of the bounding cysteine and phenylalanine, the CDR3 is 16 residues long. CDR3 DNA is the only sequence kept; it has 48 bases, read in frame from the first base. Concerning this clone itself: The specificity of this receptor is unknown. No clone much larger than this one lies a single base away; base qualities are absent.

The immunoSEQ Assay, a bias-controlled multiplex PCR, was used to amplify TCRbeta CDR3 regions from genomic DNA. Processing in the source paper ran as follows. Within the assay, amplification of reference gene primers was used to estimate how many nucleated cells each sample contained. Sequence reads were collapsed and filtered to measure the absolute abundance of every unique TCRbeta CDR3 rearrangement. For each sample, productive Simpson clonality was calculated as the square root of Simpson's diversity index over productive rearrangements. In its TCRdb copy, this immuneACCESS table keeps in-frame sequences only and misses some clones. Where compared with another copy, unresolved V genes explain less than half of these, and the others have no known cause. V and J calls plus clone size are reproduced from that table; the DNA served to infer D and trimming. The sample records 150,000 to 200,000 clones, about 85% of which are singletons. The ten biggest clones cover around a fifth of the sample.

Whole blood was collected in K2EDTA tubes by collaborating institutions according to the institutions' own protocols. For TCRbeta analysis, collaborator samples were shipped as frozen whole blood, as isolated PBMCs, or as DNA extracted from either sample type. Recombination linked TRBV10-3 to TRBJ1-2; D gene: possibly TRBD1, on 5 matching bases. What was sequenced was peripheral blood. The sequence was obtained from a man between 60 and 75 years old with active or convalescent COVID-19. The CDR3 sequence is CAISELAGLPNYGYTF. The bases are TGTGCCATCAGTGAGTTAGCGGGGCTGCCTAACTATGGCTACACCTTC.